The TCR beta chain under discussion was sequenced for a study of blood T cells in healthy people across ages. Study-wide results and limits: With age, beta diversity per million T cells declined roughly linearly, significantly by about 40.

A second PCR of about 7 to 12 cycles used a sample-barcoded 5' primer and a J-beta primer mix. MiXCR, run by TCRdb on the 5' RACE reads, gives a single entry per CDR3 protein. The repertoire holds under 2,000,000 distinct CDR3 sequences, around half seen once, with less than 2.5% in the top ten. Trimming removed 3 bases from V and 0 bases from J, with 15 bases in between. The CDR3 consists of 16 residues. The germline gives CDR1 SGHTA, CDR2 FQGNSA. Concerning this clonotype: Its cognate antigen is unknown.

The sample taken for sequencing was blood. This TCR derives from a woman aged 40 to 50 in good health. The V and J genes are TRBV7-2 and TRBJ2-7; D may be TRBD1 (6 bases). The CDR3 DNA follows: TGTGCCAGCAGCTTGGGGGTACAGGGAACCTCCTACGAGCAGTACTTC. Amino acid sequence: CASSLGVQGTSYEQYF.